Below, 22 T cell receptor beta chains from the same sample are listed, as sequenced in a study of blood T cells in healthy people across ages. The authors ran a second PCR of about 7 to 11 cycles using a sample-barcoded 5' primer and a J-beta primer mix. TCRdb reprocessed the 5' RACE reads via MiXCR and lists one record per CDR3 protein. The data hold some 900,000 distinct CDR3 sequences, with roughly 26% observed a single time. Sequencing was done on a sample of blood. These receptor sequences come from a woman of 80 years or more in good health.

The chain has TRBV30 and TRBJ1-2; D remains ambiguous. The CDR3 contains 12 residues. From germline, CDR1 is GTSNPN and CDR2 SVGIG (reference sequence). Trimming shortened V by 0 bases and J by 5 bases, and 7 bases separated the two germline ends. As DNA, the CDR3 is TGTGCCTGGAGTGTAAGACGATATGGCTACACCTTC. Translation gives CAWSVRRYGYTF. The full variable domain, rest sourced from reference TRBV30 and TRBJ1-2, is SQTIHQWPATLVQPVGSPLSLECTVEGTSNPNLYWYRQAAGRGLQLLFYSVGIGQISSEVPQNLSASRPQDRQFILSSKKLLLSDSGFYLCAWSVRRYGYTFGSGTRLTVV.

This clonotype was picked up one time. A much larger clone differs from this one at a single base, so this may be a read error. This chain links TRBV6-5 with TRBJ1-1, with TRBD1 as a possible D gene (6 bases). The germline gives CDR1 MNHEY, CDR2 SVGAGI. The CDR3 contains 14 residues. The CDR3 sequence: CVSSLRDTYTEAFF. The CDR3 region has the DNA TGTGTCAGCAGCCTTCGGGACACCTACACTGAAGCTTTCTTT.

This clonotype appeared many times. V usage is TRBV12-3 or TRBV12-4 and J usage is TRBJ2-1; 9 nucleotides line up with TRBD1. The trim removed 6 bases at V and 6 bases at J, leaving 6 bases unmatched. The CDR3 runs 14 residues. The DNA of the CDR3 is TGTGCCAGCAGAACCGGGACAGGGCTCAATGAGCAGTTCTTC. Its protein product is CASRTGTGLNEQFF.

This clonotype was detected a few times. This chain connects TRBV11-2 to TRBJ2-1; D uncertain. Trimming cost V 8 bases and J 5 bases, with 10 bases left between them. Germline V gives CDR1 SGHAT, CDR2 FQNNGV. The CDR3 runs to 12 residues. For the CDR3, the DNA is TGTGCCAGCGACGACTTACACAATGAGCAGTTCTTC. As protein: CASDDLHNEQFF.

This clonotype was found many times. With a much larger clone just one base away, this may be a read error. The chain carries TRBV20-1 and TRBJ2-1; tentative D call: TRBD2 (5 bases). This CDR3 region has 11 residues. The germline V gene has CDR1 DFQATT and CDR2 SNEGSKA (reference sequence). CDR3 protein: CRARGGGEQFF. CDR3 sequence (DNA): TGCAGGGCTAGAGGAGGTGGTGAGCAGTTCTTC.

This clonotype was seen at least ten times. V usage is TRBV7-9 and J usage is TRBJ2-3, with unresolved D. V was clipped by 6 bases and J by 2 bases, with 9 bases between them. Germline V gene lookup returns CDR1 SEHNR and CDR2 FQNEAQ (reference sequence). This CDR3 spans 13 amino acids. The CDR3 nucleotides read TGTGCCAGCAGGACACTCACCACAGATACGCAGTATTTT. Translation: CASRTLTTDTQYF.

The chain carries TRBV13 and TRBJ2-7; 8 bases agree with TRBD2. The DNA matches TRBJ2-5 better at its end, which makes the J call doubtful. The CDR3 totals 15 residues. Germline V gives CDR1 PRHDT, CDR2 FYEKMQ (reference sequence). CDR3 amino acids: CASSFGTRRKETQYF. Written as DNA, the CDR3 is TGTGCCAGCAGCTTCGGGACTAGAAGAAAAGAGACCCAGTACTTC.

This clonotype was seen repeatedly, ten times or more. The chain has TRBV20-1 and TRBJ2-1; 7 nucleotides line up with TRBD1. The ends lost 1 base at V and 2 bases at J; junction bases unmatched: 5. The CDR3 contains 15 residues. In germline, CDR1 is DFQATT, CDR2 SNEGSKA (reference sequence). As DNA, the CDR3 is TGCAGTGCTAGAGGACAGGGTCGGGCCTACAATGAGCAGTTCTTC. Translating it yields CSARGQGRAYNEQFF.

A note on this clonotype: A much bigger clone sits one base away, suggesting this may be a read error. This CDR3 fails to terminate in the conserved phenylalanine or tryptophan, so it likely reflects a read error. The chain joins TRBV2 to TRBJ1-2; D call uncertain. Trimming left V 8 bases short and J 0 bases short, with 10 bases between. CDR1 SNHLY and CDR2 FYNNEI come from the germline V gene. The CDR3 is 13 residues long. The CDR3 sequence: CASRSGTNYGYTC. The DNA for the CDR3 is TGTGCCAGCCGAAGCGGGACTAACTATGGCTACACCTGC.

The chain couples TRBV19 to TRBJ1-1; D not certain. The V gene's germline CDR1 is LNHDA and CDR2 SQIVND (reference sequence). There are 15 residues in the CDR3. The V end lost 7 bases, the J end lost 0 bases, and 15 bases lay between the germline ends. CDR3 region: CASTPQAPMNTEAFF. CDR3 coding DNA: TGTGCCAGTACTCCTCAGGCCCCGATGAACACTGAAGCTTTCTTT.

In its sample, this clonotype was seen many times. The genes are TRBV4-1 and TRBJ2-1; tentatively, D is TRBD2 (5 bases). Trimming pared 0 bases from V and 0 bases from J, leaving 9 bases between. This CDR3 is 16 amino acids long. The V gene's germline CDR1 is MGHRA and CDR2 YSYEKL. The CDR3 loop is CASSQDDYYSYNEQFF. CDR3 in DNA: TGCGCCAGCAGCCAAGACGACTACTACTCCTACAATGAGCAGTTCTTC.

Ten or more counts support this clonotype. V is TRBV5-5 and J is TRBJ2-1; no firm D call. Germline V gene lookup returns CDR1 SGHKS and CDR2 YYEKEE (reference sequence). CDR3 length equals 14 residues. V lost 5 bases to trimming and J lost 10 bases, with 19 bases between them. The DNA of the CDR3 is TGTGCCAGCAGACCGAGTCCCTTCATAATGGAGCAGTTCTTC. The encoded protein is CASRPSPFIMEQFF.

This chain joins TRBV11-2 and TRBJ2-1, with D perhaps given as TRBD1 or TRBD2 (6 bases each). The CDR3 loop spans 15 amino acids. V lost 7 bases, J lost 1 base, and 14 bases lay in between. From germline, CDR1 is SGHAT and CDR2 FQNNGV. CDR3 amino acids: CASNRRGVSYNEQFF. The CDR3 DNA reads as TGTGCCAGCAACAGGAGGGGGGTTTCCTACAATGAGCAGTTCTTC. Full variable domain (missing parts from reference TRBV11-2 and TRBJ2-1): EAGVAQSPRYKIIEKRQSVAFWCNPISGHATLYWYQQILGQGPKLLIQFQNNGVVDDSQLPKDRFSAERLKGVDSTLKIQPAKLEDSAVYLCASNRRGVSYNEQFFGPGTRLTVL.

This clonotype was counted between two and nine times. The chain has TRBV7-9 and TRBJ1-1; D may be TRBD1 (5 bases). V gave up 4 bases and J gave up 1 base, with 19 bases separating them. This CDR3 spans 17 amino acids. The germline gives CDR1 SEHNR, CDR2 FQNEAQ (reference sequence). The CDR3 is CASSSPGSGQTNTEAFF. CDR3 DNA: TGTGCCAGCAGCTCCCCCGGGTCGGGGCAGACGAACACTGAAGCTTTCTTT.

The chain recombines TRBV20-1 with TRBJ1-1, with D possibly being TRBD1 (5 bases). The germline gives CDR1 DFQATT, CDR2 SNEGSKA (reference sequence). V was cut by 4 bases and J by 6 bases, with 9 bases left in between. The CDR3 loop spans 11 amino acids. The CDR3 reads CSATRDSEAFF. The CDR3 DNA is TGCAGTGCTACCCGGGACTCTGAAGCTTTCTTT.

This clonotype has ten or more counts. V gene TRBV18 combines with J gene TRBJ2-1, with 8 bases identical to TRBD1. Germline-derived CDR1 and CDR2 are KGHSH and LQKENI. Trimming removed 0 bases from V and 10 bases from J; junction bases left unmatched: 11. The CDR3 has 16 amino acids. CDR3 region: CASSPPQGAGPGEQFF. The CDR3 DNA sequence: TGTGCCAGCTCACCACCGCAGGGGGCTGGACCCGGAGAGCAGTTCTTC.

About this clonotype itself: Since a much larger clone is just one base distant, this may be a read error. This sequence joins TRBV7-2 and TRBJ2-5; D is perhaps TRBD1 (6 bases). This CDR3 region has 15 residues. The germline CDR1 and CDR2 sequences are SGHTA and FQGNSA. V was pared by 5 bases and J by 11 bases, with 24 bases between. The CDR3: CASSQRQESYNEQYF. As DNA, the CDR3 is TGTGCCAGCAGCCAGAGACAGGAATCCTACAATGAGCAGTACTTC.

The chain couples TRBV7-9 to TRBJ2-7; maybe TRBD1 (5 bases). Germline CDR1 SEHNR, CDR2 FQNEAQ (reference sequence). V shed 5 bases and J shed 3 bases, with 11 bases lying between them. The CDR3 consists of 13 residues. The CDR3 here is CASSPGPIYEQYF. As DNA, the CDR3 is TGTGCCAGCAGCCCAGGGCCCATCTACGAGCAGTACTTC.

In regard to this clonotype: The CDR3 end shows no conserved phenylalanine or tryptophan, and so a read error is likely. The chain uses TRBV18 and TRBJ2-7, with 7 bases aligning to TRBD1. Trimming at V came to 4 bases and at J to 4 bases, leaving 4 bases not matched to a gene. CDR1 is KGHSH, CDR2 LQKENI, per germline. CDR3 size: 13 residues. CDR3 protein: CASSQGTDYEQYC. The CDR3 bases are TGTGCCAGCTCACAAGGGACAGATTACGAGCAGTACTGC.

This clonotype came up a few times. The chain is built from TRBV10-3 and TRBJ2-5; D might be TRBD1 or TRBD2, each matching 5 bases. CDR1 is ENHRY and CDR2 is SYGVKD in the germline V gene. The CDR3 length is 15 residues. The CDR3 DNA reads TGTGTCATTGGGGGAACCCTTGGGTTTGAAGAGACCCAGTACTTC. This encodes CVIGGTLGFEETQYF.

This clonotype was detected many times. V and J are TRBV7-2 and TRBJ2-1, with D maybe TRBD2 (6 bases). The V end was cut by 5 bases, the J end by 10 bases, with 15 bases between. Germline V gives CDR1 SGHTA, CDR2 FQGNSA. The CDR3 loop spans 13 amino acids. This CDR3 is CASSRSAGLEQFF. CDR3 nucleotides: TGTGCCAGCAGCCGTAGTGCGGGGTTGGAGCAGTTCTTC.

The chain links TRBV6-4 to TRBJ1-6, with 7 bases matching TRBD1. The germline gives CDR1 MRHNA, CDR2 SNTAGT. Germline trimming cut 3 bases from V and 10 bases from J; bases unmatched to any gene: 3. The CDR3 covers 13 residues. The CDR3 loop is CASSETGMSPLHF. The CDR3 DNA sequence: TGTGCCAGCAGTGAGACAGGGATGTCACCCCTCCACTTT.